The 9 T cell receptor beta chains reported below all come from one sample, sequenced in a study of blood T cell repertoires in COVID-19. Method: immunoSEQ multiplex PCR; TCRdb's copy keeps in-frame clones and lacks some. The repertoire holds about 380,000 clones, with more than 70% as singletons. The sample consisted of PBMCs or T cells enriched from blood (not recorded which). The origin of the receptors is a woman aged 18-29 years who had recovered from COVID-19.

The rearrangement joins TRBV5-8 to TRBJ1-2; TRBD1 matches at 10 bases. Germline lookup yields CDR1 SGHTS and CDR2 YDEGEE. J gave up 1 base and V 3 bases, and 12 bases lay outside the gene matches. This CDR3 is 18 amino acids long. DNA for the CDR3: TGTGCCAGCAGCTCCGGACAGGGGGGATACTGGCATAACTATGGCTACACCTTC. Protein: CASSSGQGGYWHNYGYTF.

This clone was detected only a few times. The rearrangement uses TRBV4-1 and TRBJ2-7; 7 bases agree with TRBD2. Germline CDR1 reads MGHRA; CDR2 reads YSYEKL. The CDR3 length is 16 residues. Unmatched junction bases numbered 9, after V lost 1 base and J lost 3 bases. For the CDR3, the DNA is TGCGCCAGCAGCCAAGGGGGGGGGATTTTAAACTACGAGCAGTACTTC. Its protein is CASSQGGGILNYEQYF.

To note about this clone: The identical CDR3 is also encoded by other nucleotide sequences in the sample. The chain combines TRBV28 with TRBJ2-7, with D possibly being TRBD1 (6 bases). V lost 7 bases and J lost 2, with 12 bases in between. Germline V gene data show CDR1 as MDHEN and CDR2 as SYDVKM. The length of the CDR3 is 13 residues. CDR3: CASNLQGTYEQYF. CDR3 in DNA: TGTGCCAGCAACTTGCAGGGGACCTACGAGCAGTACTTC. The variable domain in full, with the rest retrieved from reference TRBV28 and TRBJ2-7, is DVKVTQSSRYLVKRTGEKVFLECVQDMDHENMFWYRQDPGLGLRLIYFSYDVKMKEKGDIPEGYSVSREKKERFSLILESASTNQTSMYLCASNLQGTYEQYFGPGTRLTVT.

The chain is built from TRBV6-5 and TRBJ1-1; 10 bases match TRBD1. The trim removed 4 bases at V and 4 bases at J, leaving 9 bases unmatched. Germline V CDR1 and CDR2: MNHEY, SVGAGI. This CDR3 comprises 16 residues. The CDR3 loop is CASSSGTGVISTEAFF. DNA for the CDR3: TGTGCCAGCAGTTCCGGGACAGGGGTCATAAGCACTGAAGCTTTCTTT.

V and J are TRBV27 and TRBJ1-3; possible D gene TRBD1, 5 bases. CDR3 length: 17 residues. The V end lost 3 bases, the J end lost 0 bases, and 15 bases lay between the germline ends. Germline values: CDR1 MNHEY, CDR2 SMNVEV (reference sequence). The chain's CDR3 is CASSLRSRASSGNTIYF. CDR3 coding DNA: TGTGCCAGCAGTTTGAGAAGCAGGGCGAGCTCTGGAAACACCATATATTTT.

This clone was seen once. Compared with germline, one end of the junction differs, possibly owing to a read error. This chain uses TRBV13 with TRBJ1-2; maybe TRBD1 (5 bases). The V gene's germline CDR1 is PRHDT and CDR2 FYEKMQ (reference sequence). The CDR3 spans 16 residues. DNA of the CDR3: TGTGCCAGCAGCCTAGGGACGGACACAGCTAACTATGGCTACACCTTC. It is translated as CASSLGTDTANYGYTF.

The chain couples TRBV19 to TRBJ1-2; TRBD1 might be the D (6 bases). Per germline, CDR1 LNHDA and CDR2 SQIVND (reference sequence). The V end lost 5 bases, the J end lost 1 base, and 14 bases lay between the germline ends. The CDR3 runs 15 residues. CDR3 sequence: CASSLKTGINYGYTF. The CDR3 DNA is TGTGCCAGTAGTCTAAAGACAGGAATTAACTATGGCTACACCTTC.

The V call is TRBV5-1, the J call TRBJ1-2, with D possibly being TRBD1 (6 bases). Trimming removed 0 bases at V and 7 bases at J, with 10 bases between. The CDR3 runs 13 residues. Germline-derived CDR1 and CDR2 are SGHRS and YFSETQ. CDR3 nucleotides: TGCGCCAGCAGCTTGGGGGGGCTTAGTGGCTACACCTTC. As protein: CASSLGGLSGYTF.

The gene calls are TRBV9 and TRBJ2-3, with D possibly TRBD2 on 6 matching bases. Deletions cut 2 bases from V and 0 bases from J, with 22 bases between. Germline-derived CDR1 and CDR2 are SGDLS and YYNGEE. This CDR3 contains 19 residues. The chain's CDR3 is CASSVGGSDSASSTDTQYF. CDR3 bases: TGTGCCAGCAGCGTCGGAGGGTCGGATAGCGCCTCTAGCACAGATACGCAGTATTTT.